The TCR beta chain under discussion was sequenced for a study of cytomegalovirus exposure and HLA in healthy donors. Study-wide points: Apart from CMV serostatus, no immune exposure information was available.

Note on this clone: Its target is not known.

CDR1 GTSNPN and CDR2 SVGIG come from the germline V gene (reference sequence). Trimming cost V 7 bases and J 0 bases, with 11 bases left between them. This CDR3 region has 13 residues. The PCR had 60 Vbeta and 13 Jbeta primers. Assay: immunoSEQ multiplex PCR; the TCRdb copy retains only in-frame clones and omits some. This sample has 100,000 to 150,000 clones, with 80% to 90% found just once. This chain links TRBV30 with TRBJ2-3; tentatively, D is TRBD2 (5 bases). This receptor was obtained from a man aged 35 to 55 in good health and CMV-seronegative. Sequencing used PBMCs. As DNA, the CDR3 is TGTGCCTTCGGGATGATCAGCACAGATACGCAGTATTTT. It codes for CAFGMISTDTQYF.